Each of the 12 T cell receptor beta chains below was sequenced from the same sample in a study of blood T cell repertoires in COVID-19. Clones were sequenced by immunoSEQ multiplex PCR, and TCRdb holds only the in-frame ones, with some missing. The sample carries around 100,000 clones, nearly 90% recorded once. The sequenced sample was peripheral blood. The receptors here all came from a woman aged 60 to 75 with acute or convalescent COVID-19.

The V and J genes are TRBV28 and TRBJ1-6; D possibly corresponds to TRBD1 (5 bases). V lost 7 bases, J lost 7 bases, and 14 bases lay in between. CDR1 is MDHEN and CDR2 is SYDVKM in the germline V gene. This CDR3 region has 14 residues. The CDR3 here is CASIPGLPNSPLHF. CDR3 in DNA: TGTGCCAGCATCCCGGGACTGCCGAATTCACCCCTCCACTTT.

The CDR3, as DNA: TGTGCCAGCAGAACCGGGACTAGCGTTACAGATACGCAGTATTTT. It codes for CASRTGTSVTDTQYF. This chain connects TRBV5-4 to TRBJ2-3, with 10 bases that match TRBD2. The CDR3 has 15 residues. Germline V gene data show CDR1 as SGHNT and CDR2 as YYREEE (reference sequence). J was trimmed by 3 bases and V by 5 bases; bases with no gene match: 6. Full variable domain (remainder filled in from reference TRBV5-4 and TRBJ2-3): ETGVTQSPTHLIKTRGQQVTLRCSSQSGHNTVSWYQQALGQGPQFIFQYYREEENGRGNFPPRFSGLQFPNYSSELNVNALELDDSALYLCASRTGTSVTDTQYFGPGTRLTVL.

This clone was observed once. The chain couples TRBV9 to TRBJ2-1; weak D call: TRBD1 (6 bases). Per the germline V gene, CDR1 is SGDLS and CDR2 is YYNGEE. The V end was cut by 1 base, the J end by 0 bases, with 14 bases between. This CDR3 contains 17 residues. CDR3 region: CASSVSDSASSYNEQFF. The CDR3 DNA reads TGTGCCAGCAGCGTATCGGACAGCGCCAGCTCCTACAATGAGCAGTTCTTC.

The chain links TRBV7-2 to TRBJ1-5; D might be TRBD1 (6 bases). CDR1 is SGHTA and CDR2 is FQGNSA in the germline V gene. The V end lost 0 bases, the J end lost 7 bases, and 13 bases lay between the germline ends. This CDR3 is built from 15 residues. The CDR3 DNA sequence: TGTGCCAGCAGCTTAGCCCACAGGGCCGCCCAGCCCCAGCATTTT. Translated: CASSLAHRAAQPQHF.

The V gene is TRBV3-1 (or the pseudogene TRBV3-2), the J gene TRBJ2-7; 12 bases align to TRBD2. The germline V gene encodes CDR1 LGHDT and CDR2 YNNKEL (reference sequence). V gave up 1 base and J gave up 4 bases; unmatched junction bases: 2. This CDR3 comprises 15 residues. CDR3 amino acids: CASSQGLAGVYEQYF. The CDR3 DNA reads as TGTGCCAGCAGCCAAGGACTAGCGGGAGTTTACGAGCAGTACTTC.

J is TRBJ2-5 and V is TRBV9, with D possibly TRBD1 on 5 matching bases. The CDR3 spans 15 residues. Trimming cost V 3 bases and J 1 base, with 13 bases left between them. Germline CDR1 and CDR2: SGDLS and YYNGEE. CDR3 DNA sequence: TGTGCCAGCAGCGCCACAGGTTGGTCCCAAGAGACCCAGTACTTC. It translates to CASSATGWSQETQYF.

The chain couples TRBV13 to TRBJ2-3; 9 bases map to TRBD2. The germline CDR1 and CDR2 sequences are PRHDT and FYEKMQ (reference sequence). The CDR3 runs 15 residues. V trimming: 4 bases; J trimming: 4 bases; junction bases outside the gene matches: 6. Here the CDR3 DNA reads TGTGCCAGCAGCTCTTTAGCGGGAGCCCCAGATACGCAGTATTTT. Translated, it gives CASSSLAGAPDTQYF.

The rearrangement joins TRBV10-3 to TRBJ1-1, with 7 nucleotides matching TRBD1. Germline V gene sequence: CDR1 ENHRY, CDR2 SYGVKD. The CDR3 extends over 16 amino acids. V lost 4 bases and J lost 0; bases outside the gene matches: 8. The CDR3 protein is CAISARTGLLNTEAFF. The DNA for the CDR3 is TGTGCCATCAGTGCCCGGACAGGACTATTGAACACTGAAGCTTTCTTT.

The chain uses TRBV2 and TRBJ2-1, with no clear D. This CDR3 region has 14 residues. Germline CDR1 reads SNHLY; CDR2 reads FYNNEI. The germline V and J ends were trimmed by 2 bases and 2 bases, with 7 bases remaining between them. The chain's CDR3 is CASSETGTYNEQFF. The CDR3 nucleotides read TGTGCCAGCAGTGAAACCGGTACCTACAATGAGCAGTTCTTC. Full variable domain (missing parts from reference TRBV2 and TRBJ2-1): EPEVTQTPSHQVTQMGQEVILRCVPISNHLYFYWYRQILGQKVEFLVSFYNNEISEKSEIFDDQFSVERPDGSNFTLKIRSTKLEDSAMYFCASSETGTYNEQFFGPGTRLTVL.

The chain carries TRBV5-1 and TRBJ1-1, with unresolved D. Germline values: CDR1 SGHRS, CDR2 YFSETQ. The CDR3 covers 14 residues. V lost 10 bases and J 4 bases, leaving 20 bases between the germline ends. The CDR3 reads CASSGPAERTEAFF. The CDR3 nucleotides are TGCGCCTCCTCGGGTCCGGCTGAACGCACTGAAGCTTTCTTT. Looking up the rest from reference TRBV5-1 and TRBJ1-1 gives the full variable domain: KAGVTQTPRYLIKTRGQQVTLSCSPISGHRSVSWYQQTPGQGLQFLFEYFSETQRNKGNFPGRFSGRQFSNSRSEMNVSTLELGDSALYLCASSGPAERTEAFFGQGTRLTVV.

V gene TRBV19 combines with J gene TRBJ1-2, with D possibly being TRBD1 (6 bases). There are 13 residues in the CDR3. Germline loops: CDR1 LNHDA, CDR2 SQIVND (reference sequence). Trimming pared 3 bases from V and 8 bases from J, leaving 13 bases between. The CDR3: CASSIGQGYGYTF. CDR3 DNA sequence: TGTGCCAGTAGTATCGGGCAGGGGTACGGCTACACCTTC.

The chain has TRBV2 and TRBJ2-3, with D hard to call. Germline CDR1 SNHLY, CDR2 FYNNEI. This CDR3 has 11 residues. Deletions cut 8 bases from V and 8 bases from J, with 11 bases between. The CDR3 protein is CASRGEPTQYF. The CDR3 DNA reads as TGTGCCAGCCGTGGTGAGCCTACGCAGTATTTT.